The 20 T cell receptor beta chains reported below all come from one sample, sequenced in a study of T cells in tumors after PD-1 blockade. Libraries were prepared by immunoSEQ multiplex PCR; TCRdb keeps only in-frame clonotypes and omits some of them. This repertoire shows about 4,900 clones, 50% to 80% found once; its top ten account for approximately 33%. Sequenced material: tumor tissue, taken before anti-PD-1 treatment. The receptor source for this set is a human donor with cutaneous squamous cell carcinoma.

This clone has a single count. The CDR3 DNA reads TGTGCCAGCAGCCCCGACCAGGGGACAGCACAGCCCCAGCATTTT. Its translation is CASSPDQGTAQPQHF. This chain uses TRBV3-1 (or the pseudogene TRBV3-2) with TRBJ1-5, with 7 bases identical to TRBD1. The CDR3 extends over 15 amino acids. V lost 4 bases and J lost 7; bases outside the gene matches: 10. CDR1 and CDR2 from the germline V gene are LGHDT and YNNKEL (reference sequence).

V usage is TRBV27 and J usage is TRBJ2-7; D is possibly TRBD2 (5 bases). The V and J ends lost 0 bases and 5 bases respectively, with 17 bases between them. Germline V gives CDR1 MNHEY, CDR2 SMNVEV (reference sequence). The CDR3 is 16 amino acids. The CDR3 loop reads CASSLSLGLAFHEQYF. The CDR3 nucleotides read TGTGCCAGCAGTTTATCTCTAGGGCTAGCCTTCCACGAGCAGTACTTC.

The chain couples TRBV6-5 to TRBJ2-1; D might be TRBD2 (6 bases). The germline V gene has CDR1 MNHEY and CDR2 SVGAGI. This CDR3 has 15 amino acids. V was cut by 4 bases and J by 5 bases, with 15 bases left in between. Written as DNA, the CDR3 is TGTGCCAGCAGTTCGACTAGAAGCCTACACAATGAGCAGTTCTTC. Encoded protein: CASSSTRSLHNEQFF.

V is TRBV28 and J is TRBJ1-6, with a possible D match to TRBD1 (5 bases). Germline assignment: CDR1 MDHEN and CDR2 SYDVKM. V was shortened by 6 bases and J by 5 bases, with 14 bases between the two germline ends. The CDR3 is made up of 15 amino acids. The DNA of the CDR3 is TGTGCCAGCAGAATCTCGGGGGGGAATAATTCACCCCTCCACTTT. Translated, it gives CASRISGGNNSPLHF.

V usage is TRBV14 and J usage is TRBJ2-6, with no clear D. Trimming took off 4 bases at V and 2 bases at J, with 3 bases between the two ends. This CDR3 contains 13 residues. From germline, CDR1 is SGHDN and CDR2 FVKESK. In DNA form, the CDR3 reads TGTGCCAGCAGCCGGACTGGGGCCAACGTCCTGACTTTC. Amino acids: CASSRTGANVLTF. Supplemented by reference TRBV14 and TRBJ2-6, the full variable domain reads EAGVTQFPSHSVIEKGQTVTLRCDPISGHDNLYWYRRVMGKEIKFLLHFVKESKQDESGMPNNRFLAERTGGTYSTLKVQPAELEDSGVYFCASSRTGANVLTFGAGSRLTVL.

This clone showed up just a few times. The chain recombines TRBV2 with TRBJ1-1; a weak D match, TRBD1 (6 bases). This CDR3 has 13 residues. V was clipped by 7 bases and J by 4 bases, with 13 bases between them. Germline V gene sequence: CDR1 SNHLY, CDR2 FYNNEI. The CDR3 DNA reads TGTGCCAGCACAGGGGATTGGATCACTGAAGCTTTCTTT. It translates to CASTGDWITEAFF.

The chain joins TRBV11-1 to TRBJ2-4; D is perhaps TRBD1 (5 bases). Trimming removed 1 base from V and 6 bases from J, with 13 bases in between. CDR3 length equals 15 residues. The germline V gene has CDR1 SGHAT and CDR2 FQDESV (reference sequence). The CDR3 coding sequence is TGTGCCAGCAGCTTAGTCGGCAGGGTAGGAAACATTCAGTACTTC. Its translation is CASSLVGRVGNIQYF.

About this clone itself: This sample also contains other DNA sequences that code for the same CDR3. The chain links TRBV7-9 to TRBJ1-5, with 8 bases aligning to TRBD1. The V gene's germline CDR1 is SEHNR and CDR2 FQNEAQ (reference sequence). The CDR3 loop spans 15 amino acids. J lost 0 bases, V lost 5 bases, and 3 bases had no gene match. For the CDR3, the DNA is TGTGCCAGCAGCCCGACAGGGGATAGCAATCAGCCCCAGCATTTT. Its translation: CASSPTGDSNQPQHF.

CDR3 nucleotides: TGTGCCAGCAGTGAAGCAGCCGCCAATGAGCAGTTCTTC. Residues: CASSEAAANEQFF. The chain has TRBV6-1 and TRBJ2-1; D call uncertain. V dropped 0 bases and J dropped 6 bases, with 6 bases sitting between them. This CDR3 region has 13 residues. Germline V lookup: CDR1 MNHNS, CDR2 SASEGT.

The genes are TRBV3-1 (or the pseudogene TRBV3-2) and TRBJ2-7; D is ambiguous. V was cut by 1 base and J by 3 bases, with 10 bases left in between. The germline CDR1 and CDR2 sequences are LGHDT and YNNKEL (reference sequence). The CDR3 consists of 14 residues. CDR3 loop: CASSQVSSGYEQYF. CDR3 DNA sequence: TGTGCCAGCAGCCAAGTGTCGAGTGGCTACGAGCAGTACTTC.

The chain employs TRBV5-4 and TRBJ1-6; D possibly corresponds to TRBD1 (6 bases). CDR1 is SGHNT and CDR2 is YYREEE in the germline V gene (reference sequence). V shed 4 bases and J shed 9 bases, with 17 bases lying between them. The CDR3 covers 15 residues. CDR3 protein: CASSDRDIISSPLHF. The CDR3 coding sequence is TGTGCCAGCAGCGACCGGGACATAATTAGTTCACCCCTCCACTTT.

The chain carries TRBV5-1 and TRBJ2-1; D perhaps matches TRBD1 (5 bases). Germline V CDR1 and CDR2: SGHRS, YFSETQ. CDR3 size: 14 residues. V dropped 1 base and J dropped 4 bases, with 9 bases sitting between them. This CDR3 is CASSLMDNYNEQFF. DNA for the CDR3: TGCGCCAGCAGCTTGATGGACAATTACAATGAGCAGTTCTTC.

The chain employs TRBV4-2 and TRBJ1-6, with D hard to call. The germline V gene has CDR1 LGHNA and CDR2 YNFKEQ. The length of the CDR3 is 18 residues. The V end was cut by 0 bases, the J end by 0 bases, with 12 bases between. This chain's CDR3 is CASSQDLPGSSYNSPLHF. The CDR3 DNA reads TGTGCCAGCAGCCAAGACCTTCCCGGGAGCTCCTATAATTCACCCCTCCACTTT.

The rearrangement uses TRBV6-1 and TRBJ1-1, with 11 bases lining up with TRBD1. The germline CDR1 and CDR2 sequences are MNHNS and SASEGT. V gave up 4 bases and J gave up 7 bases; unmatched junction bases: 11. This CDR3 has 16 amino acids. The CDR3 region is CASSVFPGQGVIEAFF. In DNA, the CDR3 is TGTGCCAGCAGTGTTTTTCCGGGACAGGGGGTCATTGAAGCTTTCTTT.

The V gene is TRBV6-5, the J gene TRBJ1-1; 7 bases fit TRBD1. The germline V gene encodes CDR1 MNHEY and CDR2 SVGAGI. The CDR3 covers 13 residues. V was clipped by 5 bases and J by 5 bases; unmatched bases: 5. Here the CDR3 reads CASSQQGWTEAFF. CDR3 nucleotides: TGTGCCAGCAGTCAACAGGGGTGGACTGAAGCTTTCTTT.

In DNA, the CDR3 is TGTGCCAGTAGTATCAAGGGGAGTTATAGCAATCAGCCCCAGCATTTT. It codes for CASSIKGSYSNQPQHF. The chain recombines TRBV19 with TRBJ1-5, with a possible D match to TRBD1 (5 bases). CDR1 LNHDA and CDR2 SQIVND come from the germline V gene (reference sequence). The CDR3 runs to 16 residues. V was cut by 3 bases and J by 0 bases, with 12 bases left in between.

The chain joins TRBV6-5 to TRBJ2-7, with D perhaps assigned TRBD1 or TRBD2 (5 bases each). This CDR3 has 14 amino acids. Trimming left V 5 bases short and J 1 base short, with 12 bases between. The germline V gene has CDR1 MNHEY and CDR2 SVGAGI. The CDR3 bases are TGTGCCAGCAGTCTCAGGGACCTGTCCTACGAGCAGTACTTC. It codes for CASSLRDLSYEQYF.

The J gene is TRBJ2-3, the V gene TRBV9; possibly TRBD2 for D (5 bases). This CDR3 is built from 14 residues. Germline V gives CDR1 SGDLS, CDR2 YYNGEE. V was clipped by 2 bases and J by 5 bases, with 12 bases between them. CDR3 amino acids: CASSVSPSGDTQYF. DNA for the CDR3: TGTGCCAGCAGCGTCTCCCCCAGCGGAGATACGCAGTATTTT.

The table lists this clone with a few counts. The rearrangement joins TRBV6-6 to TRBJ1-6; 7 bases agree with TRBD1. The CDR3 contains 15 residues. V dropped 0 bases and J dropped 7; count of bases not matched to a gene: 3. Germline V gives CDR1 MNHNY, CDR2 SVGAGI (reference sequence). The CDR3 sequence: CASSYSGTANSPLHF. The CDR3 nucleotides read TGTGCCAGCAGTTACTCGGGGACAGCAAATTCACCCCTCCACTTT.

This chain links TRBV9 with TRBJ1-2; no clear D gene. This CDR3 comprises 15 residues. V was pared by 0 bases and J by 3 bases, with 12 bases between. Per the germline V gene, CDR1 is SGDLS and CDR2 is YYNGEE. This CDR3 is CASSVGDLTYYGYTF. Here the CDR3 DNA reads TGTGCCAGCAGCGTAGGAGACCTAACATACTATGGCTACACCTTC.